Below are 31 T cell receptor beta chains sequenced from a single sample in a study of tumor-infiltrating lymphocytes in primary liver carcinoma. Starting material of about 450 ng total RNA yielded TCR beta cDNA via a constant-region primer. ARM-PCR was slightly modified, and three nested multiplex PCR rounds with it gave rise to the TCR beta libraries. TRBV1-TRBV30 forward and Cbeta reverse primers drove the first two approximately 10-cycle rounds. TCRdb called the multiplex PCR reads again in MiXCR, with one record for every CDR3 protein. This sample has roughly 100,000 distinct CDR3 sequences; approximately 80% occur once, and the top ten carry approximately 20%. Between about 20 and 30 mg of unsorted bulk tissue served as the source from which RNA and DNA were co-extracted. Specimen: liver tumor tissue from sampling region 3. Subset given: tumor region T3, left-lateral pole. The receptor set was obtained from a man between 40 and 49 years old with primary liver carcinoma and hepatitis B virus infection.

With respect to this clonotype: The junction departs from germline at one end; a sequencing error may be responsible. The V gene is TRBV4-3, the J gene TRBJ1-3; the match to TRBD1 covers 9 bases. The CDR3 loop spans 16 amino acids. Germline V gene sequence: CDR1 LGHNA, CDR2 YSLEER. The chain's CDR3 is CANSQAVTGGGNTIYF. CDR3 bases: TGCGCCAACAGCCAAGCCGTGACAGGGGGTGGAAACACCATATATTTT.

At least ten counts were recorded for this clonotype. V gene TRBV28 combines with J gene TRBJ2-1; 7 bases match TRBD1. The CDR3 has 14 amino acids. Losses at the gene ends were 8 bases for V and 9 bases for J; bases not matched to a gene: 13. Per the germline V gene, CDR1 is MDHEN and CDR2 is SYDVKM. The CDR3 DNA follows: TGTGCCAGCTTCGGGACAGTCGCATTCAGTGAGCAGTTCTTC. This codes for CASFGTVAFSEQFF.

This clonotype was observed many times. CDR3 residues: CASSFQGLNTEAFF. CDR3 nucleotide sequence: TGTGCCAGCAGCTTTCAGGGGTTAAACACTGAAGCTTTCTTT. The V gene is TRBV5-6, the J gene TRBJ1-1, with a weak D call TRBD1 (6 bases). Trimming stripped 2 bases from V and 2 bases from J, with 10 bases between. Germline values: CDR1 SGHDT, CDR2 YYEEEE. The CDR3 extends over 14 amino acids. The full variable domain, its missing parts supplied by reference TRBV5-6 and TRBJ1-1, is DAGVTQSPTHLIKTRGQQVTLRCSPKSGHDTVSWYQQALGQGPQFIFQYYEEEERQRGNFPDRFSGHQFPNYSSELNVNALLLGDSALYLCASSFQGLNTEAFFGQGTRLTVV.

A remark on this clonotype: Because the CDR3 is missing its conserved closing phenylalanine or tryptophan, this is likely a read error. The chain couples TRBV4-1 to TRBJ1-1, with D perhaps matching TRBD1 (5 bases). The CDR3 length is 14 residues. Germline V CDR1 and CDR2: MGHRA, YSYEKL. V was clipped by 4 bases and J by 5 bases, with 14 bases between them. The CDR3: CASSRGVANTEAFY. The CDR3 DNA reads TGCGCCAGCAGCCGGGGGGTGGCTAATACTGAAGCTTTCTAT.

About this clonotype: At one end, the junction sequence differs from germline, possibly due to a read error. V usage is TRBV12-3 or TRBV12-4 and J usage is TRBJ2-7; tentative D call: TRBD2 (5 bases). The CDR3 is 13 residues long. The CDR3 coding sequence is TGTGGCAGCAGTGTGAAATGGGAGTCCGAGCAGTACTTC. This encodes CGSSVKWESEQYF.

Comments on this clonotype: At one end, the junction sequence differs from germline, possibly due to a read error. The V and J genes are TRBV11-2 and TRBJ2-5; the D gene is possibly TRBD1 (5 bases). The CDR3 is made up of 13 amino acids. CDR1 is SGHAT, CDR2 FQNNGV, per germline. The chain's CDR3 is CASSDHGAVTQYF. The CDR3 DNA sequence: TGTGCCAGCAGTGACCATGGGGCGGTGACCCAGTACTTT.

This chain connects TRBV11-3 to TRBJ2-5, with 14 bases lining up with TRBD2. Looked up from germline, CDR1 is SGHNT and CDR2 is YENEEA. The CDR3 consists of 17 residues. With 4 bases clipped from V and 5 bases from J, the junction kept 9 bases outside the gene matches. The DNA of the CDR3 is TGTGCCAGCAGCTCTGGGACTAGCGGGAGTTCTTTCGAGACCCAGTACTTC. Translating gives CASSSGTSGSSFETQYF.

The chain links TRBV29-1 to TRBJ1-1, with 8 positions matching TRBD1. Germline-derived CDR1 and CDR2 are SQVTM and ANQGSEA. The CDR3 loop spans 14 amino acids. CDR3 DNA sequence: TGCAACATACGACAGGGGTTGGGGAACACTGAAGCTTTCTTT. It is translated as CNIRQGLGNTEAFF.

This clonotype was observed many times. The chain combines TRBV12-3 or TRBV12-4 with TRBJ1-2; D perhaps matches TRBD1 (5 bases). The V end was cut by 5 bases, the J end by 3 bases, with 13 bases between. The CDR3 length is 14 residues. As DNA, the CDR3 is TGTGCCAGCAGTCGTCGGGGCGTGGACTATGGCTACACCTTC. Amino acid sequence: CASSRRGVDYGYTF.

This clonotype was observed a handful of times. The chain recombines TRBV29-1 with TRBJ1-2; a weak D match, TRBD1 (6 bases). Trimming cost V 6 bases and J 2 bases, with 16 bases left between them. The CDR3 is 14 amino acids. Germline values: CDR1 SQVTM, CDR2 ANQGSEA. The CDR3 protein is CSVKLGQSNYGYTF. The CDR3 nucleotides are TGCAGCGTCAAGCTTGGACAGTCGAACTATGGCTACACCTTC.

V usage is TRBV29-1 and J usage is TRBJ2-7, with 11 bases that match TRBD2. The trim removed 8 bases at V and 0 bases at J, leaving 18 bases unmatched. Looked up from germline, CDR1 is SQVTM and CDR2 is ANQGSEA. The length of the CDR3 is 18 residues. The CDR3 region has the DNA TGCAGCCTATACATAGCGGGAGGGTCTTCCACTGGCTCCTACGAGCAGTACTTC. It encodes CSLYIAGGSSTGSYEQYF.

On this clonotype itself: At one end, the junction sequence differs from germline, possibly due to a read error. This chain connects TRBV12-3 or TRBV12-4 to TRBJ2-1, with 8 positions matching TRBD2. The CDR3 runs to 19 residues. The CDR3 region is CASSLEASGSLPSINERFF. The CDR3 nucleotides read TGTGCCAGCAGTTTAGAAGCTAGCGGGTCGCTGCCCTCCATCAATGAGCGGTTCTTC.

In its sample, this clonotype was seen many times. This chain links TRBV5-1 with TRBJ2-7, with 7 bases matching TRBD2. This CDR3 has 16 residues. V lost 0 bases, J lost 2 bases, and 8 bases stayed unmatched. The germline CDR1 and CDR2 sequences are SGHRS and YFSETQ. This chain's CDR3 is CASSLGSTSAAYEQYF. The CDR3 nucleotides are TGCGCCAGCAGCTTGGGATCTACTAGCGCGGCCTACGAGCAGTACTTC.

Comments on this clonotype: The junction departs from germline at one end; a sequencing error may be responsible. This chain joins TRBV4-2 and TRBJ2-7; TRBD2 is a possible D gene (5 bases). The CDR3 runs 13 residues. Germline CDR1 LGHNA, CDR2 YNFKEQ. The CDR3 region is CASGPRLLEEQYF. In nucleotides, the CDR3 is TGCGCCAGCGGCCCGCGTCTTCTCGAGGAGCAGTACTTC.

In regard to this clonotype: No conserved phenylalanine or tryptophan is present at the end of the CDR3, so a read error is the likely explanation. The chain joins TRBV29-1 to TRBJ2-1; D possibly corresponds to TRBD2 (5 bases). V was clipped by 6 bases and J by 1 base, with 13 bases between them. CDR1 is SQVTM and CDR2 is ANQGSEA in the germline V gene. The CDR3 spans 14 residues. CDR3 nucleotides: TGCAGCGTCAGTACTAGAGGTTCCTACAATGAGCAGTTCATC. Amino acid sequence: CSVSTRGSYNEQFI.

Notes on this clonotype: At one end the junction does not follow the germline gene, possibly because of a read error. V usage is TRBV5-4 and J usage is TRBJ2-3, with 12 bases fitting TRBD2. The CDR3 totals 17 residues. From germline, CDR1 is SGHNT and CDR2 YYREEE (reference sequence). The CDR3: CASSTGTSGLLTYTQYF. CDR3 DNA sequence: TGTGCCAGCAGCACAGGGACTAGCGGGCTGCTCACATATACGCAGTATTTT. The full variable domain, its missing parts supplied by reference TRBV5-4 and TRBJ2-3, is ETGVTQSPTHLIKTRGQQVTLRCSSQSGHNTVSWYQQALGQGPQFIFQYYREEENGRGNFPPRFSGLQFPNYSSELNVNALELDDSALYLCASSTGTSGLLTYTQYFGPGTRLTVL.

Turning to this clonotype: One junction end does not reproduce the germline sequence, and a read error may be involved. The V call is TRBV10-2, the J call TRBJ1-1; 11 nucleotides match TRBD1. From germline, CDR1 is WSHSY and CDR2 SAAADI. The CDR3 runs 14 residues. DNA of the CDR3: TGCGCCAGCGGACAGGGGGCAGTGAAGACTGAAGCTTTCTTT. This sequence encodes CASGQGAVKTEAFF.

About this clonotype itself: The germline gene is not matched at one end of the junction; a read error may be the cause. The rearrangement links TRBV11-3 to TRBJ2-1, with D hard to call. CDR3 length: 14 residues. Per germline, CDR1 SGHNT and CDR2 YENEEA. The CDR3 coding sequence is TGTGCCAGCAACTTAGGTCTCTCGAACAATGAGCAGTTATTC. Amino acids: CASNLGLSNNEQLF.

To note about this clonotype: The junction does not match germline at one end; this may be a read error. The gene calls are TRBV28 and TRBJ1-1; D possibly corresponds to TRBD1 (6 bases). Germline V gene data show CDR1 as MDHEN and CDR2 as SYDVKM. There are 15 residues in the CDR3. CDR3 nucleotide sequence: TGTGCCAGCGGTTTAGCAACAACAGGGAACATTGAAGCTTTCTTT. It codes for CASGLATTGNIEAFF. The full variable domain, rest sourced from reference TRBV28 and TRBJ1-1, is DVKVTQSSRYLVKRTGEKVFLECVQDMDHENMFWYRQDPGLGLRLIYFSYDVKMKEKGDIPEGYSVSREKKERFSLILESASTNQTSMYLCASGLATTGNIEAFFGQGTRLTVV.

A note on this clonotype: A junction end diverges from the germline sequence, so it may reflect a read error. The chain couples TRBV4-2 to TRBJ1-3; no reliable D call. CDR3 length equals 17 residues. Germline V lookup: CDR1 LGHNA, CDR2 YNFKEQ. CDR3 DNA: TGTGCCAGCAGCCAAGGTCATGCAGGCGCCTCTGGAAACATCATATATTTT. This encodes CASSQGHAGASGNIIYF.

As to this clonotype: The conserved phenylalanine or tryptophan normally closing the CDR3 is absent here, so this likely arose from a read error. V and J are TRBV29-1 and TRBJ2-5; D may correspond to TRBD1 or TRBD2 (5 bases each). The CDR3 is 14 amino acids. Germline V lookup: CDR1 SQVTM, CDR2 ANQGSEA. Trimming took 4 bases from V and 5 from J, leaving 17 bases between them. The CDR3 nucleotides are TGCAGCGTTGTGTCCGGGACCACATGGGAGACCCAGTACATC. It specifies CSVVSGTTWETQYI.

The rearrangement joins TRBV20-1 to TRBJ2-5; the D is unclear. The CDR3 is 9 residues long. Germline CDR1 reads DFQATT; CDR2 reads SNEGSKA (reference sequence). Here the CDR3 DNA reads TGCATTGCACTGGAGACCCAGTACTTC. This translates into CIALETQYF.

Comment on this clonotype: This sequence may be a read error, since a much larger clone differs from it by one base. This chain links TRBV24-1 with TRBJ2-2; the match to TRBD1 covers 8 bases. The CDR3 runs to 14 residues. From germline, CDR1 is KGHDR and CDR2 SFDVKD. The ends lost 10 bases at V and 10 bases at J; junction bases unmatched: 13. The CDR3 nucleotides are TGTGCCACGCAGGGACAGGTTGCTGCCGTGGAGCTGTTTTTT. This translates into CATQGQVAAVELFF.

J is TRBJ1-1 and V is TRBV4-2; no firm D call. Germline lookup yields CDR1 LGHNA and CDR2 YNFKEQ. V lost 0 bases and J lost 13, with 15 bases in between. The CDR3 extends over 13 amino acids. The CDR3: CASSQDSNERDFF. Written as DNA, the CDR3 is TGTGCCAGCAGCCAAGATTCCAATGAGAGAGATTTCTTT.

Concerning this clonotype: Since the CDR3 does not end with the conserved phenylalanine or tryptophan, this likely comes from a read error. This sequence joins TRBV29-1 and TRBJ2-5; TRBD2 matches at 7 bases. The CDR3 runs to 15 residues. Germline lookup yields CDR1 SQVTM and CDR2 ANQGSEA. This CDR3 reads CGVEGPGRLQETQYI. CDR3 coding DNA: TGCGGCGTTGAGGGACCCGGGAGGCTCCAAGAGACCCAGTACATC.

This clonotype was counted between two and nine times. The chain's CDR3 is CASSRQGSQPQHF. CDR3 DNA: TGTGCCAGCAGCAGACAGGGCAGTCAGCCCCAGCATTTT. The genes are TRBV14 and TRBJ1-5; TRBD1 agrees at 7 bases. The germline V gene encodes CDR1 SGHDN and CDR2 FVKESK. This CDR3 comprises 13 residues. V dropped 5 bases and J dropped 6; count of bases not matched to a gene: 4.

The chain has TRBV6-6 and TRBJ2-4; no clear D. Trimming pared 5 bases from V and 1 base from J, leaving 9 bases between. Germline-derived CDR1 and CDR2 are MNHNY and SVGAGI (reference sequence). The CDR3 totals 14 residues. Here the CDR3 reads CASSPGHAKNIQYF. The CDR3, as DNA: TGTGCCAGCAGTCCCGGCCATGCCAAAAACATTCAGTACTTC.

Judged by abundance, this clonotype is medium-sized. V and J are TRBV6-5 and TRBJ2-1; no reliable D call. Germline-derived CDR1 and CDR2 are MNHEY and SVGAGI. V shed 2 bases and J shed 8 bases, with 4 bases lying between them. The CDR3 spans 11 residues. CDR3 region: CASSYVDEQFF. CDR3 nucleotide sequence: TGTGCCAGCAGTTACGTGGATGAGCAGTTCTTC.

Of note for this clonotype: The junction shows a germline mismatch at one end, possibly a read error. This rearrangement joins TRBV4-1 to TRBJ1-3; D unresolved. CDR1 is MGHRA and CDR2 is YSYEKL in the germline V gene. The CDR3 consists of 16 residues. For the CDR3, the DNA is TGCGCCAGCAGCCTCGATATAATCGCCTCTGGGAACACCATATGTTTT. Encoded protein: CASSLDIIASGNTICF.

This clonotype was recorded once. A read error may account for a junction end that differs from germline. This chain's CDR3 is CDSSLNANEQIF. The DNA of the CDR3 is TGTGATAGCAGCTTAAATGCCAATGAGCAGATCTTC. The chain employs TRBV11-3 and TRBJ2-1; D unclear. The CDR3 has 12 amino acids. CDR1 SGHNT and CDR2 YENEEA come from the germline V gene.

Remarks on this clonotype: A much larger clone sits a single nucleotide away, making a read error possible. V is TRBV28 and J is TRBJ2-5; D may be TRBD2 (5 bases). Trimming took 5 bases from V and 5 from J, leaving 18 bases between them. Looked up from germline, CDR1 is MDHEN and CDR2 is SYDVKM. The CDR3 spans 15 residues. The CDR3 region is CASSVGGTRSETQYF. The CDR3 DNA sequence: TGTGCCAGCAGTGTTGGAGGAACCCGGTCGGAGACCCAGTACTTC.